This TCR beta chain stems from a study of cytomegalovirus exposure and HLA in healthy donors. The wider study: The same platform used for the 500 to 850 first-cohort repertoires was also used for the roughly 130 validation repertoires, as a later analysis reported.

Data came from immunoSEQ multiplex PCR; TCRdb stores just in-frame clones and leaves some out. The data hold about 160,000 clones, with around 90% observed a single time. This clone was detected once. Germline V lookup: CDR1 LNHDA, CDR2 SQIVND (reference sequence). Trimming shortened V by 5 bases and J by 0 bases, and 13 bases separated the two germline ends. The CDR3 has 15 amino acids. The sequence was collected from a woman aged 18-35 years in good health and CMV-seropositive. Sequenced input: PBMCs. The chain is built from TRBV19 and TRBJ1-2; maybe TRBD1 (6 bases). This CDR3 reads CASSPGQYPNYGYTF. The DNA for the CDR3 is TGTGCCAGTAGTCCAGGACAGTACCCTAACTATGGCTACACCTTC.